This T cell receptor beta chain was observed in a study of identical twins. The CDR3 has 11 residues. Trimming left V 7 bases short and J 7 bases short, with 11 bases between. The germline gives CDR1 SQVTM, CDR2 ANQGSEA. This clonotype was detected many times. Its antigen is undetermined. Each donor was a healthy Caucasian. TCRdb called the 5' RACE reads again in MiXCR, with one record for every CDR3 protein. The table includes a few hundred thousand distinct CDR3 sequences, just under 9.5% detected once. Points from the study as a whole: Models underestimated TCR alpha sharing (out-of-frame) in monozygotic twins. With beta out-of-frame sequences, excess sharing by twins was weaker.

This sample was shared with a second study, whose subject was yellow fever vaccine responses in identical twins.

The rearrangement links TRBV29-1 to TRBJ2-1; weak D call: TRBD2 (5 bases). The TCR comes from a young woman in good health. The specimen was CD8+ T cells sorted from blood. The CDR3 DNA reads as TGCAGCGCCCTGAGCGGTAATGAGCAGTTCTTC. Protein product: CSALSGNEQFF.